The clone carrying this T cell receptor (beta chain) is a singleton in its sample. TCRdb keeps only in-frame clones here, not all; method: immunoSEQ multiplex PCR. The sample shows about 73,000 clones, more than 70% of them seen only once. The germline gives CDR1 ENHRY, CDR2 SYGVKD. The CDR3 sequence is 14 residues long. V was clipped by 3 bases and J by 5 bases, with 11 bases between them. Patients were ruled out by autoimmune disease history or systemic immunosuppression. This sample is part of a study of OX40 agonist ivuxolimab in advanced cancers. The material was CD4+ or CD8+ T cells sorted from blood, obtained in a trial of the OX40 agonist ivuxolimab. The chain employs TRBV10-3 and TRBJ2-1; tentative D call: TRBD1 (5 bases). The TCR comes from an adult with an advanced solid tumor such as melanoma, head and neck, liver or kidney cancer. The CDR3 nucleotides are TGTGCCATCAGTGATAGCAGGGCCCACAATGAGCAGTTCTTC. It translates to CAISDSRAHNEQFF.